These 28 T cell receptor beta chains share one sample of origin, sequenced in a study of T cell changes during pregnancy in multiple sclerosis. The assay was immunoSEQ multiplex PCR, and TCRdb's table has in-frame clones only and misses some. Of about 51,000 clones listed, around 93% are singletons. The sample in question was peripheral blood, obtained in the second trimester of pregnancy. These TCRs come from a female donor with multiple sclerosis, enrolled in a pregnancy study.

The V call is TRBV7-9, the J call TRBJ2-5, with TRBD2 matching 7 bases. Germline CDR1 is SEHNR and CDR2 is FQNEAQ (reference sequence). The J segment lost 2 bases and the V segment lost 5 bases, leaving 5 bases of the junction unmatched. This CDR3 is built from 14 residues. CDR3 DNA: TGTGCCAGCAGCACGAGCGGGGCACAAGAGACCCAGTACTTC. It translates to CASSTSGAQETQYF.

The chain links TRBV6-5 to TRBJ2-5; 7 nucleotides match TRBD1. CDR1 MNHEY and CDR2 SVGAGI come from the germline V gene. Trimming took 5 bases from V and 1 from J; bases not matched to a gene: 7. This CDR3 spans 15 amino acids. This CDR3 reads CASSQTGTAQETQYF. The CDR3 nucleotides are TGTGCCAGCAGTCAGACAGGGACAGCCCAAGAGACCCAGTACTTC.

This chain uses TRBV6-5 with TRBJ2-7, with 9 bases aligning to TRBD1. Germline V gives CDR1 MNHEY, CDR2 SVGAGI. The CDR3 spans 14 residues. J lost 6 bases, V lost 4 bases, and 7 bases had no gene match. The CDR3 DNA follows: TGTGCCAGCAGTTCCTGGACAGGGGTCCCCGAGCAGTACTTC. It yields the protein CASSSWTGVPEQYF.

This chain joins TRBV13 and TRBJ2-5; 8 nucleotides line up with TRBD2. Germline-derived CDR1 and CDR2 are PRHDT and FYEKMQ (reference sequence). V lost 5 bases, J lost 3 bases, and 5 bases stayed unmatched. The CDR3 is made up of 14 amino acids. CDR3 in DNA: TGTGCCAGCAGCATCCTACTAGCGGAAGAGACCCAGTACTTC. It yields the protein CASSILLAEETQYF. Complete variable domain (other parts from reference TRBV13 and TRBJ2-5): AAGVIQSPRHLIKEKRETATLKCYPIPRHDTVYWYQQGPGQDPQFLISFYEKMQSDKGSIPDRFSAQQFSDYHSELNMSSLELGDSALYFCASSILLAEETQYFGPGTRLLVL.

V is TRBV9 and J is TRBJ2-3; the match to TRBD2 covers 9 bases. Germline V CDR1 and CDR2: SGDLS, YYNGEE. The CDR3 has 17 amino acids. V shed 4 bases and J 2 bases; nucleotides not matched to a gene: 11. CDR3 DNA sequence: TGTGCCAGCAGCTTTGGGAGGGCTAGCGGGGTCACAGATACGCAGTATTTT. Protein product: CASSFGRASGVTDTQYF.

The chain uses TRBV29-1 and TRBJ2-5, with 9 nucleotides matching TRBD1. V was clipped by 5 bases and J by 5 bases; unmatched bases: 12. Germline CDR1 is SQVTM and CDR2 is ANQGSEA. The CDR3 runs 15 residues. The DNA of the CDR3 is TGCAGCGTTCAACCCCGGGACAGGGAAGGGGAGACCCAGTACTTC. Its translation: CSVQPRDREGETQYF.

V is TRBV9 and J is TRBJ2-2, with D possibly being TRBD1 (6 bases). V was cut by 3 bases and J by 2 bases, with 8 bases left in between. Germline CDR1 reads SGDLS; CDR2 reads YYNGEE. This CDR3 is 14 amino acids long. CDR3 amino acids: CASSEDRNTGELFF. For the CDR3, the DNA is TGTGCCAGCAGCGAGGACAGAAACACCGGGGAGCTGTTTTTT.

The CDR3 reads CASSSLQGAEAFF. CDR3 nucleotide sequence: TGTGCCAGCAGTTCTCTGCAGGGTGCTGAAGCTTTCTTT. The chain employs TRBV28 and TRBJ1-1; TRBD1 might be the D (5 bases). Germline assignment: CDR1 MDHEN and CDR2 SYDVKM. This CDR3 region has 13 residues. With 4 bases removed from V and 6 bases from J, the gap between germline ends came to 12 bases.

The chain carries TRBV5-1 and TRBJ2-5, with 7 positions matching TRBD2. Germline assignment: CDR1 SGHRS and CDR2 YFSETQ. V shed 0 bases and J 4 bases; nucleotides not matched to a gene: 9. The CDR3 is 16 residues long. The CDR3 nucleotides read TGCGCCAGCAGCTTGGCCGGTTGGGGGGGTGGAGAGACCCAGTACTTC. Its translation is CASSLAGWGGGETQYF.

The genes are TRBV6-5 and TRBJ1-6, with D perhaps matching TRBD1 (5 bases). The CDR3 extends over 14 amino acids. The ends were cut back, 5 bases at V and 9 bases at J, with 14 bases in the middle. Germline V gene sequence: CDR1 MNHEY, CDR2 SVGAGI. CDR3 coding DNA: TGTGCCAGCAGTCGACAAGGGGAAGGTTCACCCCTCCACTTT. Protein product: CASSRQGEGSPLHF.

This chain uses TRBV28 with TRBJ1-2; D call uncertain. This CDR3 has 13 amino acids. V lost 4 bases and J 5 bases, leaving 11 bases between the germline ends. CDR1 and CDR2 from the germline V gene are MDHEN and SYDVKM. This CDR3 is CASSSHPRYGYTF. CDR3 sequence (DNA): TGTGCCAGCAGTTCCCACCCCCGGTATGGCTACACCTTC.

The chain links TRBV27 to TRBJ1-1; D not certain. The V end lost 6 bases, the J end lost 3 bases, and 14 bases lay between the germline ends. This CDR3 is built from 14 residues. Germline values: CDR1 MNHEY, CDR2 SMNVEV (reference sequence). The CDR3 sequence: CASRNGWVDTEAFF. The CDR3 bases are TGTGCCAGCAGAAACGGGTGGGTAGACACTGAAGCTTTCTTT.

The chain joins TRBV7-9 to TRBJ1-1; weak D call: TRBD1 (6 bases). The germline V gene has CDR1 SEHNR and CDR2 FQNEAQ (reference sequence). This CDR3 contains 15 residues. The V end was cut by 4 bases, the J end by 5 bases, with 17 bases between. This chain's CDR3 is CASSSIITGKTEAFF. The CDR3 bases are TGTGCCAGCAGCTCCATAATCACAGGGAAGACTGAAGCTTTCTTT.

The chain carries TRBV7-9 and TRBJ2-7, with D possibly matching TRBD1 (7 bases). Trimming took off 5 bases at V and 3 bases at J, with 14 bases between the two ends. Germline V CDR1 and CDR2: SEHNR, FQNEAQ (reference sequence). The CDR3 runs 14 residues. CDR3 protein: CASSPQGGLYEQYF. CDR3 bases: TGTGCCAGCAGCCCCCAGGGGGGCCTCTACGAGCAGTACTTC.

This rearrangement joins TRBV11-2 to TRBJ2-7; weak D call: TRBD1 (5 bases). The CDR3 is made up of 13 amino acids. From germline, CDR1 is SGHAT and CDR2 FQNNGV. Between the trimmed V and J ends, which lost 5 bases and 4 bases, there was a span of 12 bases. CDR3 residues: CASSVNTGYEQYF. The CDR3 DNA reads TGTGCCAGCAGCGTGAATACAGGATACGAGCAGTACTTC.

V gene TRBV6-6 combines with J gene TRBJ2-2, with 7 nucleotides matching TRBD1. The CDR3 extends over 15 amino acids. Trimming at V came to 7 bases and at J to 5 bases, leaving 10 bases not matched to a gene. The germline V gene encodes CDR1 MNHNY and CDR2 SVGAGI (reference sequence). CDR3 in amino acids: CASIAPGQRTGELFF. In nucleotides, the CDR3 is TGTGCCAGCATTGCCCCGGGACAGAGGACCGGGGAGCTGTTTTTT.

V and J are TRBV4-3 and TRBJ1-1, with a tentative D call TRBD1 (5 bases). The CDR3 totals 16 residues. Trimming took 0 bases from V and 5 from J, leaving 16 bases between them. Germline V gene data show CDR1 as LGHNA and CDR2 as YSLEER. The CDR3 DNA reads TGCGCCAGCAGCCAAGACGGCAGGGACTGGGTTACTGAAGCTTTCTTT. It codes for CASSQDGRDWVTEAFF.

The chain couples TRBV15 to TRBJ1-6; the D gene is possibly TRBD1 (5 bases). The CDR3 has 14 amino acids. The ends were cut back, 8 bases at V and 0 bases at J, with 8 bases in the middle. Germline CDR1 and CDR2: LNHNV and YYDKDF (reference sequence). Here the CDR3 reads CATQDSSYNSPLHF. In DNA, the CDR3 is TGTGCCACCCAAGACAGCTCCTATAATTCACCCCTCCACTTT.

The V call is TRBV2, the J call TRBJ2-7; D unclear. Per germline, CDR1 SNHLY and CDR2 FYNNEI. V lost 0 bases and J lost 4, with 7 bases in between. This CDR3 spans 13 amino acids. The CDR3 DNA reads TGTGCCAGCAGTGAAGCGCGAGGATACGAGCAGTACTTC. Protein sequence: CASSEARGYEQYF.

The chain couples TRBV7-2 to TRBJ2-5; D possibly corresponds to TRBD1 (6 bases). V was clipped by 5 bases and J by 4 bases, with 14 bases between them. CDR1 SGHTA and CDR2 FQGNSA come from the germline V gene. This CDR3 spans 14 amino acids. CDR3 sequence: CASSRLGGRETQYF. DNA of the CDR3: TGTGCCAGCAGCCGGCTAGGGGGTCGAGAGACCCAGTACTTC.

V is TRBV18 and J is TRBJ2-5, with TRBD1 as a possible D gene (5 bases). There are 13 residues in the CDR3. Germline V gene data show CDR1 as KGHSH and CDR2 as LQKENI. Trimming stripped 0 bases from V and 3 bases from J, with 5 bases between. The CDR3 is CASSPPGEETQYF. The CDR3, as DNA: TGTGCCAGCTCACCACCAGGGGAAGAGACCCAGTACTTC.

The chain couples TRBV19 to TRBJ2-2, with a weak D call TRBD1 (6 bases). V was cut by 1 base and J by 0 bases, with 12 bases left in between. This CDR3 is built from 17 residues. The germline CDR1 and CDR2 sequences are LNHDA and SQIVND (reference sequence). CDR3 protein: CASSIVPGAANTGELFF. The CDR3 nucleotides read TGTGCCAGTAGTATAGTTCCAGGGGCCGCGAACACCGGGGAGCTGTTTTTT.

The chain carries TRBV11-3 and TRBJ1-1, with D possibly being TRBD1 (5 bases). CDR3 length: 16 residues. CDR1 is SGHNT, CDR2 YENEEA, per germline. V was pared by 7 bases and J by 0 bases, with 18 bases between. This chain's CDR3 is CASTFGGGPMNTEAFF. In nucleotides, the CDR3 is TGTGCCAGCACCTTCGGGGGGGGACCTATGAACACTGAAGCTTTCTTT.

The V gene is TRBV7-2, the J gene TRBJ2-2; D possibly corresponds to TRBD2 (5 bases). This CDR3 spans 16 amino acids. Germline V gives CDR1 SGHTA, CDR2 FQGNSA. Trimming took 1 base from V and 4 from J, leaving 13 bases between them. CDR3 loop: CASSLVASSSTGELFF. The CDR3 bases are TGTGCCAGCAGCTTAGTTGCTAGCTCAAGCACCGGGGAGCTGTTTTTT.

The chain has TRBV19 and TRBJ1-5; the D is unclear. Trimming cost V 1 base and J 5 bases, with 6 bases left between them. The CDR3 sequence is 13 residues long. Germline V gives CDR1 LNHDA, CDR2 SQIVND (reference sequence). CDR3 nucleotide sequence: TGTGCCAGTAGTATAGTTCGGGATCAGCCCCAGCATTTT. Protein product: CASSIVRDQPQHF.

The chain uses TRBV21-1 and TRBJ2-1; the table assigns TRBD2, which was not confirmed against the DNA. TRBV21-1 corresponds to a pseudogene. The CDR3 consists of 14 residues. CDR3: CASKTSGRLNEQFF. CDR3 DNA sequence: TGTGCCAGCAAGACTAGCGGGAGGTTAAATGAGCAGTTCTTC.

This clone showed up just once. V usage is TRBV15 and J usage is TRBJ1-2; TRBD1 matches 10 bases. The CDR3 is made up of 16 amino acids. The V gene's germline CDR1 is LNHNV and CDR2 YYDKDF (reference sequence). The V gene end was trimmed by 1 base and the J gene end by 3 bases; junction bases not matched to a gene: 5. CDR3 protein: CATSRGDRGYDYGYTF. As DNA, the CDR3 is TGTGCCACCAGCAGAGGGGACAGGGGATATGACTATGGCTACACCTTC.

J is TRBJ2-5 and V is TRBV27; 11 positions match TRBD2. With V trimmed by 5 bases and J by 5 bases, 4 bases remained unmatched. The CDR3 sequence is 14 residues long. The germline V gene has CDR1 MNHEY and CDR2 SMNVEV (reference sequence). The CDR3 sequence: CASSRLAGMETQYF. The CDR3 region has the DNA TGTGCCAGCAGTAGACTAGCGGGAATGGAGACCCAGTACTTC.